Presented here are 21 T cell receptor beta chains from one specimen sequenced in a study of graft-versus-host responses after intestinal transplantation (dated by TCRdb to the early 2020s). The meaning of the sample's time point label: cells obtained before transplantation from donor or recipient. The library was generated by the immunoSEQ multiplex PCR assay. TCRdb mirrors the immuneACCESS table, restricted to in-frame sequences. Some clones are absent from its copies; in checked studies, under half trace to an unresolved V gene, and the reason for the others is unknown. Recorded for this sample are about 25,000 clones; around 82% of them occurred a single time. The ten largest clones capture over 0.75% of the sample. No antigen has been identified for these receptors. The sample in question was unstimulated CD8+ T cells sorted from spleen or lymph node cells, obtained before transplant. The receptors here all came from a human donor who was the organ donor for an intestinal transplant.

The chain joins TRBV19 to TRBJ2-2; D possibly corresponds to TRBD2 (6 bases). Trimming took off 4 bases at V and 5 bases at J, with 14 bases between the two ends. Germline CDR1 reads LNHDA; CDR2 reads SQIVND (reference sequence). The CDR3 sequence is 15 residues long. CDR3 sequence reads: CASSTWPGGTGELFF. CDR3 DNA: TGTGCCAGTAGTACGTGGCCAGGAGGGACCGGGGAGCTGTTTTTT. The full variable domain, rest sourced from reference TRBV19 and TRBJ2-2, is DGGITQSPKYLFRKEGQNVTLSCEQNLNHDAMYWYRQDPGQGLRLIYYSQIVNDFQKGDIAEGYSVSREKKESFPLTVTSAQKNPTAFYLCASSTWPGGTGELFFGEGSRLTVL.

The chain carries TRBV7-7 and TRBJ2-2, with D uncertain. Germline CDR1 SSHAT, CDR2 FNYEAQ (reference sequence). Trimming stripped 1 base from V and 5 bases from J, with 5 bases between. CDR3 length equals 13 residues. The CDR3 DNA is TGTGCCAGCAGCTTAGACAGTACCGGGGAGCTGTTTTTT. Translated, it gives CASSLDSTGELFF.

The chain combines TRBV18 with TRBJ1-2; D is perhaps TRBD1 (6 bases). The CDR3 has 18 residues. From germline, CDR1 is KGHSH and CDR2 LQKENI. The V end was cut by 1 base, the J end by 2 bases, with 20 bases between. CDR3 residues: CASSPRGRHGLVNYGYTF. For the CDR3, the DNA is TGTGCCAGCTCACCACGGGGGCGGCATGGGCTAGTGAACTATGGCTACACCTTC.

CDR3 in DNA: TGTGCCAGCAGCCTGACAGCGAGCTCCTACAATGAGCAGTTCTTC. It specifies CASSLTASSYNEQFF. This chain joins TRBV7-9 and TRBJ2-1, with D perhaps TRBD1 (5 bases). CDR1 and CDR2 from the germline V gene are SEHNR and FQNEAQ (reference sequence). V lost 5 bases and J 0 bases, leaving 11 bases between the germline ends. The CDR3 contains 15 residues.

The chain couples TRBV27 to TRBJ2-1; D is unclear. V dropped 2 bases and J dropped 3 bases, with 8 bases sitting between them. The germline V gene has CDR1 MNHEY and CDR2 SMNVEV (reference sequence). This CDR3 comprises 14 residues. CDR3 sequence (DNA): TGTGCCAGCAGTTTAGGTAGGAACTACAATGAGCAGTTCTTC. This encodes CASSLGRNYNEQFF.

The gene calls are TRBV6-4 and TRBJ2-3; 15 bases fit TRBD2. The germline gives CDR1 MRHNA, CDR2 SNTAGT. CDR3 length equals 16 residues. With 2 bases clipped from V and 4 bases from J, the junction kept 1 base outside the gene matches. DNA for the CDR3: TGTGCCAGCAGTGACGGACTAGCGGGAGGGCCAGATACGCAGTATTTT. Its translation is CASSDGLAGGPDTQYF.

The gene calls are TRBV5-6 and TRBJ2-3; TRBD1 matches 7 bases. V shed 3 bases and J 1 base; nucleotides not matched to a gene: 8. This CDR3 region has 16 residues. CDR1 SGHDT and CDR2 YYEEEE come from the germline V gene. This CDR3 reads CASSSSKGAGTDTQYF. CDR3 DNA sequence: TGTGCCAGCAGCTCGTCTAAGGGGGCCGGCACAGATACGCAGTATTTT. The variable domain in full, completed from reference TRBV5-6 and TRBJ2-3, reads DAGVTQSPTHLIKTRGQQVTLRCSPKSGHDTVSWYQQALGQGPQFIFQYYEEEERQRGNFPDRFSGHQFPNYSSELNVNALLLGDSALYLCASSSSKGAGTDTQYFGPGTRLTVL.

V usage is TRBV7-6 and J usage is TRBJ1-6; D is perhaps TRBD1 (5 bases). CDR1 and CDR2 (germline): SGHVS, FNYEAQ. Deletions cut 6 bases from V and 7 bases from J, with 10 bases between. This CDR3 is built from 13 residues. As DNA, the CDR3 is TGTGCCAGCAGACCATCAGGGAATTCACCCCTCCACTTT. It yields the protein CASRPSGNSPLHF. Looking up the rest from reference TRBV7-6 and TRBJ1-6 gives the full variable domain: GAGVSQSPRYKVTKRGQDVALRCDPISGHVSLYWYRQALGQGPEFLTYFNYEAQQDKSGLPNDRFSAERPEGSISTLTIQRTEQRDSAMYRCASRPSGNSPLHFGNGTRLTVT.

The gene calls are TRBV5-6 and TRBJ2-7; TRBD2 matches 8 bases. The CDR3 consists of 15 residues. The V segment lost 0 bases and the J segment 0 bases; nucleotides outside the gene matches: 2. CDR1 is SGHDT and CDR2 is YYEEEE in the germline V gene. DNA of the CDR3: TGTGCCAGCAGCTTGGGGGGGACTAGCTCCTACGAGCAGTACTTC. Its translation: CASSLGGTSSYEQYF.

V and J are TRBV27 and TRBJ2-1, with TRBD2 matching 8 bases. Germline CDR1 and CDR2: MNHEY and SMNVEV (reference sequence). Germline trimming cut 6 bases from V and 5 bases from J; bases unmatched to any gene: 3. This CDR3 contains 13 residues. This CDR3 is CASRELADNEQFF. CDR3 in DNA: TGTGCCAGCAGAGAACTAGCGGACAATGAGCAGTTCTTC.

The chain uses TRBV4-3 and TRBJ2-2; 7 bases match TRBD1. The CDR3 has 15 amino acids. Germline values: CDR1 LGHNA, CDR2 YSLEER. Germline trimming cut 3 bases from V and 4 bases from J; bases unmatched to any gene: 5. The CDR3 DNA reads TGCGCCAGCAGCCACCGGGACAGCGGCACCGGGGAGCTGTTTTTT. As protein: CASSHRDSGTGELFF.

V is TRBV6-5 and J is TRBJ2-7; TRBD1 aligns across 9 bases. Per germline, CDR1 MNHEY and CDR2 SVGAGI. CDR3 length: 14 residues. With V trimmed by 5 bases and J by 3 bases, 5 bases remained unmatched. CDR3 residues: CASSERTGDYEQYF. CDR3 DNA sequence: TGTGCCAGCAGTGAAAGGACAGGGGACTACGAGCAGTACTTC.

The V gene is TRBV19, the J gene TRBJ1-2, with 7 bases lining up with TRBD1. The V gene's germline CDR1 is LNHDA and CDR2 SQIVND (reference sequence). The CDR3 is 13 amino acids. V was pared by 8 bases and J by 4 bases, with 7 bases of the junction left unmatched. CDR3: CASGRGQAYGYTF. The CDR3 DNA sequence: TGTGCCAGTGGACGCGGACAGGCCTATGGCTACACCTTC.

This chain connects TRBV5-4 to TRBJ2-1; 11 bases map to TRBD1. Per germline, CDR1 SGHNT and CDR2 YYREEE (reference sequence). CDR3 size: 15 residues. Trimming cost V 4 bases and J 5 bases; bases outside gene matches: 5. CDR3 sequence (DNA): TGTGCCAGCAGCCAAGGGACAGGGGGGAACAATGAGCAGTTCTTC. Residues: CASSQGTGGNNEQFF.

This rearrangement joins TRBV19 to TRBJ2-6, with 8 bases aligning to TRBD1. The junction had 14 bases not matched to a gene; V was cut back by 6 bases and J by 4 bases. The CDR3 has 18 residues. Per germline, CDR1 LNHDA and CDR2 SQIVND (reference sequence). As DNA, the CDR3 is TGTGCCAGTAGAGCTCCGAGACAGGGGTTATGGGGGGCCAACGTCCTGACTTTC. Protein: CASRAPRQGLWGANVLTF.

As DNA, the CDR3 is TGTGCCAGCAGCACCGAGGACAGTCCCAACTACGAGCAGTACTTC. The encoded protein is CASSTEDSPNYEQYF. The chain is built from TRBV5-6 and TRBJ2-7, with D perhaps matching TRBD1 (6 bases). The length of the CDR3 is 15 residues. CDR1 SGHDT and CDR2 YYEEEE come from the germline V gene. Trimming shortened V by 4 bases and J by 3 bases, and 17 bases separated the two germline ends.

This clone was observed once. V usage is TRBV10-1 and J usage is TRBJ2-7; D gene unclear. Trimming cost V 0 bases and J 6 bases, with 9 bases left between them. The germline V gene has CDR1 WNHNN and CDR2 SYGVQD (reference sequence). This CDR3 is built from 13 residues. The CDR3 DNA sequence: TGCGCCAGCAGTGAGTCGATGGTGAGCGAGCAGTACTTC. It is translated as CASSESMVSEQYF.

The gene calls are TRBV5-6 and TRBJ2-3; 9 bases agree with TRBD1. CDR3 length: 14 residues. Germline CDR1 SGHDT, CDR2 YYEEEE. V gave up 2 bases and J gave up 5 bases; unmatched junction bases: 3. The CDR3 DNA reads TGTGCCAGCAGCTTTGGGACAGGGATAGATACGCAGTATTTT. It codes for CASSFGTGIDTQYF. Combining the CDR3 with reference TRBV5-6 and TRBJ2-3 gives the whole variable domain DAGVTQSPTHLIKTRGQQVTLRCSPKSGHDTVSWYQQALGQGPQFIFQYYEEEERQRGNFPDRFSGHQFPNYSSELNVNALLLGDSALYLCASSFGTGIDTQYFGPGTRLTVL.

CDR3 amino acids: CASSPPGNEQFF. The CDR3 DNA reads as TGTGCCAGCTCACCACCGGGGAATGAGCAGTTCTTC. The chain joins TRBV18 to TRBJ2-1; D remains ambiguous. The CDR3 loop spans 12 amino acids. Germline V CDR1 and CDR2: KGHSH, LQKENI. V was cut by 0 bases and J by 7 bases, with 4 bases left in between.

This clone was counted between two and nine times. The chain links TRBV6-6 to TRBJ1-1, with D possibly matching TRBD1 (5 bases). The V end lost 1 base, the J end lost 5 bases, and 11 bases lay between the germline ends. CDR1 and CDR2 from the germline V gene are MNHNY and SVGAGI (reference sequence). This CDR3 contains 14 residues. CDR3 in DNA: TGTGCCAGCAGTTACTGGGTCTGGGGGACTGAAGCTTTCTTT. This codes for CASSYWVWGTEAFF.

This clone has a handful of counts. The rearrangement links TRBV6-6 to TRBJ1-2; TRBD1 matches 11 bases. CDR1 is MNHNY and CDR2 is SVGAGI in the germline V gene (reference sequence). The trim removed 6 bases at V and 4 bases at J, leaving 10 bases unmatched. This CDR3 region has 16 residues. The CDR3 spells CASSLGTGGVSYGYTF. The CDR3 DNA follows: TGTGCCAGCAGCCTCGGGACAGGGGGAGTTAGCTATGGCTACACCTTC.